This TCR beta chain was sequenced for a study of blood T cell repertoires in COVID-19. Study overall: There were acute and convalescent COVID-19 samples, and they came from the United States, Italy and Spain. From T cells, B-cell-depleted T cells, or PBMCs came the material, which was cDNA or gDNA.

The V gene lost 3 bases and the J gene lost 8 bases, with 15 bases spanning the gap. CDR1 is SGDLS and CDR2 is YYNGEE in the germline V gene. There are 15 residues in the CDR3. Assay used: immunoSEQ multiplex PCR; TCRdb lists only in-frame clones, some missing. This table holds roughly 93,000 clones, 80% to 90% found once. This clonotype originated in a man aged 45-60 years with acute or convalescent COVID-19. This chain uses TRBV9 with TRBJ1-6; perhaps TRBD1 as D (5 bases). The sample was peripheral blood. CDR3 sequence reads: CASSGNQGGYSPLHF. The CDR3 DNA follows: TGTGCCAGCAGCGGCAACCAGGGAGGGTATTCACCCCTCCACTTT.